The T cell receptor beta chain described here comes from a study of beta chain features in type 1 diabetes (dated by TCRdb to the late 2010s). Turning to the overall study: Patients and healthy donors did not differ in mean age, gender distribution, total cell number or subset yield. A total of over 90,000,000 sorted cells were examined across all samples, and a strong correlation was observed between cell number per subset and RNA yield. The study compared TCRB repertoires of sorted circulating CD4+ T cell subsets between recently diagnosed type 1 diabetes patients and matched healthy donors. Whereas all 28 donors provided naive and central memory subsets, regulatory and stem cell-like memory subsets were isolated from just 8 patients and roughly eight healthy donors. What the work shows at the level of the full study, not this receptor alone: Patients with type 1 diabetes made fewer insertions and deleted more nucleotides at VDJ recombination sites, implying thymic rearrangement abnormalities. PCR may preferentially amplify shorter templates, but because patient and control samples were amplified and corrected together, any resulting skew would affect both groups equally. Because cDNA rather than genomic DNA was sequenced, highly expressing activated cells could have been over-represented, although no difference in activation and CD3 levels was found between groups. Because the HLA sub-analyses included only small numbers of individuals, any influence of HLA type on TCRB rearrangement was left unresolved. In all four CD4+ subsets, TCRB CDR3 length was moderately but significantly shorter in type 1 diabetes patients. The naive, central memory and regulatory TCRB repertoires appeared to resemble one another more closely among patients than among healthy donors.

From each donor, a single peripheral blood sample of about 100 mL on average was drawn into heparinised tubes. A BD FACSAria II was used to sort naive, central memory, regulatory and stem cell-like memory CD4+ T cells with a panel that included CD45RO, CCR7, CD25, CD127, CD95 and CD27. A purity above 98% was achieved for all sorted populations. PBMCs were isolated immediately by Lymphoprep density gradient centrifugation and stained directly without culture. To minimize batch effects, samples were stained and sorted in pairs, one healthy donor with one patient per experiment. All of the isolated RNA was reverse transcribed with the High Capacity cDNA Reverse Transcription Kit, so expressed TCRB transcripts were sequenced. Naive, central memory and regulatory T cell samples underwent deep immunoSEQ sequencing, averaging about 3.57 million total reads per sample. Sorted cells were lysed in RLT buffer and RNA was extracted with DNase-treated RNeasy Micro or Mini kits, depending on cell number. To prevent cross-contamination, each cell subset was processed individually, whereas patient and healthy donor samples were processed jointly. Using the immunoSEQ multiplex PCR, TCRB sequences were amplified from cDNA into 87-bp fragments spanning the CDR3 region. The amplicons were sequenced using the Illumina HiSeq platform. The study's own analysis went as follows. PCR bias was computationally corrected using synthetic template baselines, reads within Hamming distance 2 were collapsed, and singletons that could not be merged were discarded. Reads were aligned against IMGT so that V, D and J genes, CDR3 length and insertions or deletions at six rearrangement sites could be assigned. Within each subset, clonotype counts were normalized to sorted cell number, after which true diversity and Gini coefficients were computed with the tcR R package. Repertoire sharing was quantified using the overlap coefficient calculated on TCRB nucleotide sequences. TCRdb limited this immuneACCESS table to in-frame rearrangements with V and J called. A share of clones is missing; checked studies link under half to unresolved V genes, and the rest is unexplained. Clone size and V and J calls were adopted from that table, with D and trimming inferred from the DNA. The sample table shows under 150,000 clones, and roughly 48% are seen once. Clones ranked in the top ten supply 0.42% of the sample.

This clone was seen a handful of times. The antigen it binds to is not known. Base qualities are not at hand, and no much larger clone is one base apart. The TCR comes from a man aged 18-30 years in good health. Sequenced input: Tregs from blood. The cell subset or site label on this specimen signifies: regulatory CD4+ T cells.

The DNA sequence is given as TGCGCCAGCAGCTTGGACGGACAGACCTACGAGCAGTACTTC. This sequence encodes CASSLDGQTYEQYF. Here the chain combines TRBV5-1 and TRBJ2-7, with TRBD1 perhaps the D gene, on 6 matching bases. Trimming removed 0 bases from V and 2 bases from J, leaving 9 bases between the germline ends. For CDR1 and CDR2, the germline V gene lists SGHRS and YFSETQ. The cysteine opens and the phenylalanine closes a CDR3 of 14 amino acids. Just CDR3 DNA is preserved here, 42 bases in frame from base 1.